A selection of T cell receptor beta chains follows, all from one sample in a study of blood T cell repertoires in COVID-19. TCRdb's copy holds only in-frame clones and misses some; the assay was immunoSEQ multiplex PCR. The profile covers fewer than 200,000 clones, with around 83% appearing a single time and around 3.6% taken by the ten largest. Material: PBMCs or T cells enriched from blood (not recorded which). Every receptor here comes from a woman between 50 and 59 years old in a cohort exposed to, infected with or recovered from COVID-19 (not recorded which). The CDR3 runs from the conserved cysteine through the conserved F or W. The D gene is left open where the match is weak. Expanded clones are given a class, and other clones once, few, many or no size at all.

>TRBV12-3/TRBV12-4|TRBJ2-1|NA|NA
TGTGCCAGCAGTTTAGGGTATGAGGAGTTCTTC
CASSLGYEEFF
>TRBV6-5|TRBJ1-5|NA|NA
TGTGCCAGCAGTCAGGGGCCGAATCAGCCCCAGCATTTT
CASSQGPNQPQHF
>TRBV4-1|TRBJ1-1|few|NA
TGCGCCAGCAGCCAAGGGGACACCAACACTGAAGCTTTCTTT
CASSQGDTNTEAFF
>TRBV12-3/TRBV12-4|TRBJ1-3|NA|NA
TGTGCCAGCAGGCCCGGGACACAGGGCACCATATATTTT
CASRPGTQGTIYF
>TRBV2|TRBJ1-3|few|NA
TGTGCCAGCACACTCGCGGGCAGTCCTAGCTCTGGAAACACCATATATTTT
CASTLAGSPSSGNTIYF
>TRBV9|TRBJ2-2|NA|TRBD2
TGTGCCAGCAGTAGCGGGAGAGTCACCGGGGAGCTGTTTTTT
CASSSGRVTGELFF
>TRBV6-1|TRBJ1-6|NA|TRBD1
TGTGCCAGCAGTGAAGCTGGGACAGGTGGGAATTCACCCCTCCACTTT
CASSEAGTGGNSPLHF
>TRBV30|TRBJ2-2|NA|NA
TGTGCCTGGACATCCACGAACACCGGGGAGCTGTTTTTT
CAWTSTNTGELFF
>TRBV6-5|TRBJ2-3|NA|NA
TGTGCCAGCAGTTACTCCCCCCTCGCGGGAAATACGCAGTATTTT
CASSYSPLAGNTQYF
>TRBV7-2|TRBJ1-2|NA|NA
TGTGCCAGCAGCGTCCAGCGGGGGGCAGGTGGCTTCTATGGCTACACCTTC
CASSVQRGAGGFYGYTF
>TRBV10-2|TRBJ2-5|NA|NA
TGCGCCAGCAGTGAGATGTGGGGAGAAAGAGAGACCCAGTACTTC
CASSEMWGERETQYF
>TRBV7-9|TRBJ1-1|NA|NA
TGTGCCAGCAGCCAAACGGACAGTGAAGCTTTCTTT
CASSQTDSEAFF
>TRBV27|TRBJ2-3|NA|TRBD2
TGTGCCAGCAGGGCCCCGATGGGGGGGTTCCTCCTCACAGATACGCAGTATTTT
CASRAPMGGFLLTDTQYF
>TRBV29-1|TRBJ1-2|NA|TRBD1
TGCAGCGCCGAGGACAGGGAATATTATGGCTACACCTTC
CSAEDREYYGYTF
>TRBV5-1|TRBJ2-3|NA|TRBD1
TGCGCCAGCACCCTACAGGGGGCCTACACAGATACGCAGTATTTT
CASTLQGAYTDTQYF
>TRBV27|TRBJ2-3|NA|TRBD2
TGTGCCAGCTGGCAACTAGCGGGAGAGTCAGATACGCAGTATTTT
CASWQLAGESDTQYF
>TRBV7-9|TRBJ1-1|NA|NA
TGTGCCAGCAGCTTTTTGGACAGCGACACTGAAGCTTTCTTT
CASSFLDSDTEAFF
>TRBV4-2|TRBJ1-1|NA|NA
TGTGCCACCTCTTCCCTTTTCGACACTGAAGCTTTCTTT
CATSSLFDTEAFF
>TRBV5-1|TRBJ2-5|NA|TRBD2
TGCGCCAGCAGCTTTAATAGCGGGCCGGGGGAAGAGACCCAGTACTTC
CASSFNSGPGEETQYF
>TRBV7-2|TRBJ2-7|NA|TRBD2
TGTGCCAGCAGCTTAGACGAGCGGGGCGAGCAGTACTTC
CASSLDERGEQYF
>TRBV10-3|TRBJ1-5|NA|NA
TGTGCCATCAGTGATCGGCAAAGCGGTAAGAGTCAGCCCCAGCATTTT
CAISDRQSGKSQPQHF
>TRBV28|TRBJ1-2|NA|NA
TGTGCCAGCCTACGTTCCCGCAGCGGGAGAGGCTACACCTTC
CASLRSRSGRGYTF